This entry lists 29 T cell receptor beta chains sequenced from one sample in a study of cytomegalovirus exposure and HLA in healthy donors. The PCR employed 60 Vbeta primers together with 13 Jbeta primers. Measured with immunoSEQ multiplex PCR; TCRdb has only the in-frame clones, and not every one. This sample has fewer than 250,000 clones; more than 60% occur once, and the top ten carry under 0.25%. The sequencing input was PBMCs. The origin of the receptors is a girl between 2 and 10 years old in good health and CMV-seronegative.

V gene TRBV19 combines with J gene TRBJ1-6; the match to TRBD1 covers 7 bases. V lost 6 bases and J lost 4; bases outside the gene matches: 6. CDR3 length equals 15 residues. The germline V gene encodes CDR1 LNHDA and CDR2 SQIVND (reference sequence). DNA of the CDR3: TGTGCCAGTAGCGAGGACAGGCAGTATAATTCACCCCTCCACTTT. This sequence encodes CASSEDRQYNSPLHF. Using reference TRBV19 and TRBJ1-6 for the parts outside the CDR3, the full variable domain is DGGITQSPKYLFRKEGQNVTLSCEQNLNHDAMYWYRQDPGQGLRLIYYSQIVNDFQKGDIAEGYSVSREKKESFPLTVTSAQKNPTAFYLCASSEDRQYNSPLHFGNGTRLTVT.

The chain has TRBV6-4 and TRBJ2-3; 7 bases are a match to TRBD2. The germline V gene encodes CDR1 MRHNA and CDR2 SNTAGT. V lost 7 bases to trimming and J lost 0 bases; unmatched junction nucleotides: 7. This CDR3 comprises 15 residues. The CDR3 loop reads CASTETGGSTDTQYF. Here the CDR3 DNA reads TGTGCCAGCACCGAGACGGGAGGTAGCACAGATACGCAGTATTTT.

The chain combines TRBV7-9 with TRBJ2-3; D call uncertain. Germline CDR1 reads SEHNR; CDR2 reads FQNEAQ (reference sequence). This CDR3 contains 12 residues. The ends were cut back, 5 bases at V and 0 bases at J, with 3 bases in the middle. The CDR3 nucleotides read TGTGCCAGCAGCCTGAGCACAGATACGCAGTATTTT. Amino acid sequence: CASSLSTDTQYF. Based on the CDR3 plus reference TRBV7-9 and TRBJ2-3, the full variable domain is DTGVSQNPRHKITKRGQNVTFRCDPISEHNRLYWYRQTLGQGPEFLTYFQNEAQLEKSRLLSDRFSAERPKGSFSTLEIQRTEQGDSAMYLCASSLSTDTQYFGPGTRLTVL.

The rearrangement uses TRBV4-1 and TRBJ2-5; tentative D call: TRBD2 (7 bases). CDR3 length: 14 residues. Germline loops: CDR1 MGHRA, CDR2 YSYEKL. Trimming removed 4 bases from V and 7 bases from J, with 16 bases in between. The CDR3 is CASSPQGRGRTQYF. DNA for the CDR3: TGCGCCAGCAGCCCGCAGGGGAGGGGCAGGACCCAGTACTTC.

The chain employs TRBV6-5 and TRBJ2-5; TRBD2 matches at 7 bases. CDR1 is MNHEY, CDR2 SVGAGI, per germline. The CDR3 consists of 13 residues. The trim removed 4 bases at V and 2 bases at J, leaving 1 base unmatched. CDR3 residues: CASSWGGQETQYF. CDR3 DNA: TGTGCCAGCAGTTGGGGGGGTCAAGAGACCCAGTACTTC.

This clone was seen once. The chain has TRBV6-1 and TRBJ2-5, with no clear D. With 11 bases removed from V and 5 bases from J, the gap between germline ends came to 6 bases. This CDR3 has 9 amino acids. Per germline, CDR1 MNHNS and CDR2 SASEGT. The CDR3 nucleotides are TGTGCCTCTAAGGAGACCCAGTACTTC. It is translated as CASKETQYF.

This chain joins TRBV6-5 and TRBJ2-1, with 12 bases that match TRBD2. J lost 4 bases, V lost 5 bases, and 3 bases had no gene match. CDR1 and CDR2 from the germline V gene are MNHEY and SVGAGI. This CDR3 contains 15 residues. CDR3 residues: CASSPLAGGYNEQFF. The CDR3 DNA reads as TGTGCCAGCAGTCCTCTAGCGGGAGGGTACAATGAGCAGTTCTTC.

This clone has a handful of counts. The V call is TRBV5-1, the J call TRBJ2-1; TRBD1 aligns across 7 bases. The CDR3 has 14 amino acids. The J segment lost 5 bases and the V segment lost 4 bases, leaving 6 bases of the junction unmatched. The germline V gene encodes CDR1 SGHRS and CDR2 YFSETQ. CDR3 sequence (DNA): TGCGCCAGCAGCGACGGGACAGATGACAATGAGCAGTTCTTC. It translates to CASSDGTDDNEQFF.

This sequence joins TRBV27 and TRBJ2-1; 11 bases are shared with TRBD2. The CDR3 totals 16 residues. Germline assignment: CDR1 MNHEY and CDR2 SMNVEV (reference sequence). The junction had 6 bases not matched to a gene; V was cut back by 5 bases and J by 3 bases. The CDR3 protein is CASSPDGTSGYNEQFF. The CDR3 region has the DNA TGTGCCAGCAGTCCGGACGGGACTAGCGGCTACAATGAGCAGTTCTTC.

This chain uses TRBV10-3 with TRBJ1-2; 7 bases line up with TRBD1. The CDR3 loop spans 16 amino acids. Germline V gives CDR1 ENHRY, CDR2 SYGVKD. V trimming: 10 bases; J trimming: 0 bases; junction bases outside the gene matches: 14. CDR3 protein: CATRGGLGDPNYGYTF. The CDR3 nucleotides are TGTGCCACCAGGGGGGGTCTAGGGGATCCTAACTATGGCTACACCTTC.

J is TRBJ2-7 and V is TRBV27; TRBD1 is a possible D gene (8 bases). V was trimmed by 5 bases and J by 1 base, leaving 27 bases between them. Germline-derived CDR1 and CDR2 are MNHEY and SMNVEV (reference sequence). This CDR3 has 19 residues. The CDR3 sequence: CASSPTGGGFDPLSYEQYF. DNA for the CDR3: TGTGCCAGCAGTCCTACAGGGGGGGGTTTTGATCCACTTTCCTACGAGCAGTACTTC.

In this sample, this clone turned up once. The chain couples TRBV5-8 to TRBJ1-1; possible D gene TRBD1, 5 bases. The CDR3 totals 15 residues. The V gene's germline CDR1 is SGHTS and CDR2 YDEGEE. Between the trimmed V and J ends, which lost 1 base and 1 base, there was a span of 11 bases. CDR3 DNA: TGTGCCAGCAGCTTGACAGGAGGGTCGAACACTGAAGCTTTCTTT. Translation: CASSLTGGSNTEAFF.

This clone showed up just a few times. The chain couples TRBV6-5 to TRBJ2-7; TRBD2 agrees at 9 bases. The germline V gene encodes CDR1 MNHEY and CDR2 SVGAGI. The CDR3 totals 14 residues. V dropped 4 bases and J dropped 5; count of bases not matched to a gene: 6. DNA of the CDR3: TGTGCCAGCAGTTCCGGGACTAGCTTCCACGAGCAGTACTTC. Translation: CASSSGTSFHEQYF.

The CDR3 sequence: CASSLDRQAGLTDTQYF. In DNA, the CDR3 is TGTGCCAGCAGCTTAGACCGACAGGCGGGCCTCACAGATACGCAGTATTTT. This rearrangement joins TRBV11-1 to TRBJ2-3; tentatively, D is TRBD1 (6 bases). Germline V gene data show CDR1 as SGHAT and CDR2 as FQDESV (reference sequence). V lost 1 base and J lost 2, with 16 bases in between. This CDR3 spans 17 amino acids.

The V and J genes are TRBV7-2 and TRBJ2-7; D is unclear. Trimming removed 1 base at V and 0 bases at J, with 7 bases between. Per germline, CDR1 SGHTA and CDR2 FQGNSA. There are 14 residues in the CDR3. In nucleotides, the CDR3 is TGTGCCAGCAGCTTAGATCTGAGCTCCTACGAGCAGTACTTC. It specifies CASSLDLSSYEQYF.

The V call is TRBV27, the J call TRBJ2-7, with 7 positions matching TRBD1. The length of the CDR3 is 15 residues. Germline V gene sequence: CDR1 MNHEY, CDR2 SMNVEV (reference sequence). J was trimmed by 2 bases and V by 2 bases; bases with no gene match: 6. CDR3 DNA sequence: TGTGCCAGCAGTTTAGCGACAGGGCGCGCCTACGAGCAGTACTTC. This gives the protein CASSLATGRAYEQYF.

This chain connects TRBV19 to TRBJ1-5; no firm D call. The length of the CDR3 is 13 residues. Trimming took off 8 bases at V and 4 bases at J, with 12 bases between the two ends. Germline values: CDR1 LNHDA, CDR2 SQIVND (reference sequence). CDR3 sequence (DNA): TGTGCCAGTCAGTCTTCCGGGAATCAGCCCCAGCATTTT. As protein: CASQSSGNQPQHF.

The chain couples TRBV19 to TRBJ1-2; the D is unclear. From germline, CDR1 is LNHDA and CDR2 SQIVND (reference sequence). The CDR3 runs 13 residues. Trimming stripped 6 bases from V and 2 bases from J, with 10 bases between. CDR3 DNA: TGTGCCAGTAGACTCCTCGCAAACTATGGCTACACCTTC. It specifies CASRLLANYGYTF.

The genes are TRBV5-6 and TRBJ1-6; no reliable D call. Germline loops: CDR1 SGHDT, CDR2 YYEEEE. The germline V and J ends were trimmed by 4 bases and 10 bases, with 15 bases remaining between them. CDR3 length: 14 residues. This chain's CDR3 is CASSQRTRSSPLHF. CDR3 nucleotides: TGTGCCAGCAGCCAAAGGACTCGTTCATCACCCCTCCACTTT.

The J gene is TRBJ2-7, the V gene TRBV5-6, with 10 bases aligning to TRBD1. CDR1 and CDR2 (germline): SGHDT, YYEEEE. The CDR3 has 15 amino acids. Unmatched junction bases numbered 5, after V lost 2 bases and J lost 3 bases. The CDR3 nucleotides read TGTGCCAGCAGCTTACGGGACAGGGGCCACTACGAGCAGTACTTC. It specifies CASSLRDRGHYEQYF.

V is TRBV7-9 and J is TRBJ1-2; D may be TRBD1 (6 bases). V lost 6 bases and J lost 3, with 14 bases in between. The germline V gene encodes CDR1 SEHNR and CDR2 FQNEAQ (reference sequence). The CDR3 runs 14 residues. The CDR3 is CASRPDRVDYGYTF. The CDR3, as DNA: TGTGCCAGCAGACCGGACAGAGTTGACTATGGCTACACCTTC. Drawing the rest from reference TRBV7-9 and TRBJ1-2, the complete variable domain is DTGVSQNPRHKITKRGQNVTFRCDPISEHNRLYWYRQTLGQGPEFLTYFQNEAQLEKSRLLSDRFSAERPKGSFSTLEIQRTEQGDSAMYLCASRPDRVDYGYTFGSGTRLTVV.

This clone occurred a few times. The V call is TRBV19, the J call TRBJ1-2; D might be TRBD1 (5 bases). CDR3 size: 15 residues. V was pared by 7 bases and J by 8 bases, with 23 bases between. Germline V gene sequence: CDR1 LNHDA, CDR2 SQIVND (reference sequence). The DNA of the CDR3 is TGTGCCAGTAATAGCGGGTTGACAGTTGGTGGGGGCTACACCTTC. Its translation: CASNSGLTVGGGYTF.

The V gene is TRBV12-5, the J gene TRBJ1-5, with 7 bases aligning to TRBD1. V lost 1 base and J lost 4; bases outside the gene matches: 7. Germline CDR1 and CDR2: LGHNT and FRNRAP. The length of the CDR3 is 16 residues. CDR3 region: CASGLGQGVPNQPQHF. CDR3 nucleotides: TGTGCTAGTGGTTTGGGGCAGGGGGTTCCTAATCAGCCCCAGCATTTT.

The V gene is TRBV6-5, the J gene TRBJ1-3; TRBD1 matches at 7 bases. The length of the CDR3 is 15 residues. Germline lookup yields CDR1 MNHEY and CDR2 SVGAGI. The junction had 3 bases not matched to a gene; V was cut back by 2 bases and J by 2 bases. The CDR3 DNA is TGTGCCAGCAGTTACGACAGGGCAGCTGGAAACACCATATATTTT. Residues: CASSYDRAAGNTIYF.

This chain uses TRBV6-5 with TRBJ2-3; D is undetermined. Germline CDR1 and CDR2: MNHEY and SVGAGI. This CDR3 spans 12 amino acids. With 6 bases removed from V and 5 bases from J, the gap between germline ends came to 9 bases. CDR3 sequence (DNA): TGTGCCAGCAGCCATCCCAGAGATACGCAGTATTTT. It specifies CASSHPRDTQYF.

The chain links TRBV5-1 to TRBJ2-7, with TRBD2 as a possible D gene (5 bases). The CDR3 contains 15 residues. V lost 1 base, J lost 4 bases, and 15 bases lay in between. CDR1 and CDR2 from the germline V gene are SGHRS and YFSETQ. The CDR3 region is CASSLMSAGSYEQYF. Written as DNA, the CDR3 is TGCGCCAGCAGCTTGATGTCCGCGGGTTCGTACGAGCAGTACTTC. The entire variable domain, with the rest obtained from reference TRBV5-1 and TRBJ2-7, is as follows: KAGVTQTPRYLIKTRGQQVTLSCSPISGHRSVSWYQQTPGQGLQFLFEYFSETQRNKGNFPGRFSGRQFSNSRSEMNVSTLELGDSALYLCASSLMSAGSYEQYFGPGTRLTVT.

CDR3 residues: CASSKVRTTEQYF. DNA of the CDR3: TGTGCCAGCAGCAAAGTCAGGACTACCGAGCAGTACTTC. This chain uses TRBV21-1 with TRBJ2-7; the DNA was not used to check the table's D call, TRBD2. TRBV21-1 constitutes a pseudogene. This CDR3 region has 13 residues.

This CDR3 is CASSDGGVVSYEQYF. The CDR3 DNA sequence: TGTGCCAGCAGTGATGGCGGGGTCGTAAGCTACGAGCAGTACTTC. This rearrangement joins TRBV6-1 to TRBJ2-7, with D tentatively TRBD2 (6 bases). Germline V gives CDR1 MNHNS, CDR2 SASEGT. CDR3 length equals 15 residues. The V gene lost 3 bases and the J gene lost 3 bases, with 15 bases spanning the gap.

The V gene is TRBV27, the J gene TRBJ2-7; 8 nucleotides agree with TRBD2. This CDR3 has 13 residues. Looked up from germline, CDR1 is MNHEY and CDR2 is SMNVEV (reference sequence). The ends lost 6 bases at V and 2 bases at J; junction bases unmatched: 3. The CDR3 DNA sequence: TGTGCCAGCAGCCCGGGGGGGGCCTACGAGCAGTACTTC. It specifies CASSPGGAYEQYF.